This is a list of T cell receptor beta chains from one sample in a study of T-cell memory formation after mild COVID-19. MiXCR, run by TCRdb on the 5' RACE reads, gives a single entry per CDR3 protein. The sample consists of about 110,000 distinct CDR3 sequences, roughly a sixth of them appearing once. The sequencing sample was made of PBMCs or a T cell subset sorted from them (not recorded which). The receptor source for this set is a man aged 18 to 30 who had mild COVID-19 (a few samples of this study predate the infection). Cell type and time point are not known. Each CDR3 is given with its conserved first and last residue. A D gene is named only where the DNA matches it firmly. Only part of the rows carry a size: once, few, many, or a class if the clone is expanded.

clone size	D gene	J gene	V gene	CDR3 DNA	CDR3 protein
NA	TRBD2	TRBJ2-3	TRBV5-1	TGCGCCAGCAGCTTGAGGACTAGCGGGTTGGCAACGGATACGCAGTATTTT	CASSLRTSGLATDTQYF
few	NA	TRBJ1-6	TRBV11-2	TGTGCCAGCACCTTAAGTGGTAGGGACCGATCTCATCTCCACTTT	CASTLSGRDRSHLHF
NA	TRBD1	TRBJ1-2	TRBV7-9	TGTGCCAGCAGCTTCGTCACGACAGGGTGGTTGGGCTACACCTTC	CASSFVTTGWLGYTF
NA	TRBD1	TRBJ1-6	TRBV5-1	TGCGCCAGCAGCTTAACAACAGGGGGCGCGGGTAATTCACCCCTCCACTTT	CASSLTTGGAGNSPLHF
many	TRBD2	TRBJ2-5	TRBV13	TGTGCCAGCAGCTTATCGGGACTAGCGGGGAGGCAAGAGACCCAGTACTTC	CASSLSGLAGRQETQYF
few	NA	TRBJ1-2	TRBV5-6	TGTGCCAGCAGCGGTGGGGACGGTGGCTACACCTTC	CASSGGDGGYTF
NA	TRBD2	TRBJ2-1	TRBV5-1	TGCGCCAGCAGCGGGGGACTAGCTTACTACAATGAGCAGTTCTTC	CASSGGLAYYNEQFF
NA	TRBD1	TRBJ2-3	TRBV7-9	TGTGCCAGCAAAAGAACAGGGGAAGATACGCAGTATTTT	CASKRTGEDTQYF
few	NA	TRBJ2-3	TRBV7-7	TGTGCCAGCAGCCAGGACAGTACTGAGACGCAGTATTTT	CASSQDSTETQYF
few	TRBD1	TRBJ2-1	TRBV20-1	TGCAGTCTACTCGGACAGGGGGGGGGTGAGCAGTTCTTC	CSLLGQGGGEQFF
few	NA	TRBJ1-2	TRBV24-1	TGTGCCACCAGTGAACAGAGCTTCTATGGCTACACCTTC	CATSEQSFYGYTF
few	NA	TRBJ1-6	TRBV4-1	TGCGCCAGCAGCCAGTTTGACATCTTCGCTAATTCACCCCTCCACTTT	CASSQFDIFANSPLHF
few	NA	TRBJ1-6	TRBV7-3	TGTGCCAGCAGCCATGGCGGGGGGTCACCCCTCCACTTT	CASSHGGGSPLHF
few	TRBD2	TRBJ2-1	TRBV14	TGTGCCAGCACTAGCGGAAACTACAATGAGCAGTTCTTC	CASTSGNYNEQFF
NA	TRBD1	TRBJ1-1	TRBV5-4	TGTGCCAGCAGCCCGGGACAGACGAACACTGAAGCTTTCTTT	CASSPGQTNTEAFF
few	NA	TRBJ1-6	TRBV28	TGTGCCAGCAGCCCCCAAAATTCACCCCTCCACTTT	CASSPQNSPLHF
NA	NA	TRBJ1-2	TRBV30	TGTGCCTGGGGGGGCTTTAACTATGGCTACACCTTC	CAWGGFNYGYTF
NA	NA	TRBJ1-6	TRBV7-2	TGTGCCAGCAGCCCGCTCCGTGGTGGGAGTTCACCCCTCCACTTT	CASSPLRGGSSPLHF
few	NA	TRBJ2-2	TRBV6-6	TGTGCCAGCAGTTACATCACCGGGGAGCTGTTTTTT	CASSYITGELFF
NA	NA	TRBJ1-2	TRBV5-6	TGTGCCAGCACTCCCCTCTCCGGGATCCACCTCTATGGCTACACCTTC	CASTPLSGIHLYGYTF
few	NA	TRBJ2-1	TRBV7-2	TGTGCCAGCAGTCAATCCCTCCCCAATGAGCAGTTCTTC	CASSQSLPNEQFF
NA	NA	TRBJ1-1	TRBV29-1	TGCAGCACTCGGGACCGAGAGTTTGAAGCTTTCTTT	CSTRDREFEAFF
few	TRBD2	TRBJ2-3	TRBV25-1	TGTGCCAGCAAACTAGCGGGGGGGGATACGCAGTATTTT	CASKLAGGDTQYF
medium-sized	NA	TRBJ2-2	TRBV5-1	TGCGCCAGCAGCTTAATCGAGGGGAACACCGGGGAGCTGTTTTTT	CASSLIEGNTGELFF
NA	NA	TRBJ2-1	TRBV5-1	TGCGCCAGCAGCTTGGAGACAGACCCCTTGGCCTACAATGAGCAGTTCTTC	CASSLETDPLAYNEQFF
NA	NA	TRBJ1-5	TRBV12-3/TRBV12-4	TGTGCCAGCAGTTTCGGGGGGAGTCAGCCCCAGCATTTT	CASSFGGSQPQHF
many	NA	TRBJ1-3	TRBV6-6	TGTGCCAGCAGTTACACAGGTGGAAACACCATATATTTT	CASSYTGGNTIYF
NA	NA	TRBJ2-5	TRBV13	TGTGCCAGCAGCTCCACGTCAGGGGACCGAGAGACCCAGTACTTC	CASSSTSGDRETQYF
NA	NA	TRBJ2-1	TRBV5-1	TGCGCCAGCAGCCCGAGTTACTACAATGAGCAGTTCTTC	CASSPSYYNEQFF
few	NA	TRBJ2-2	TRBV12-3/TRBV12-4	TGTGCCAGCAGATTGACAGGATCCACCGGGGAGCTGTTTTTT	CASRLTGSTGELFF
few	TRBD1	TRBJ2-2	TRBV12-3/TRBV12-4	TGTGCCAGCAGTCCGACAGGGACCGGGGAGCTGTTTTTT	CASSPTGTGELFF
NA	NA	TRBJ2-3	TRBV5-6	TGTGCCAGCAGCTTGGGGATGGGGGACACAGATACGCAGTATTTT	CASSLGMGDTDTQYF
few	NA	TRBJ1-5	TRBV24-1	TGTGCCACCAGTGATCGCGGTTGGAATCAGCCCCAGCATTTT	CATSDRGWNQPQHF
NA	NA	TRBJ1-1	TRBV10-3	TGTGCCATCAGTGCAGCTGAGAACACTGAAGCTTTCTTT	CAISAAENTEAFF
many	TRBD1	TRBJ1-1	TRBV7-9	TGTGCCAGCAGCACAGGGGGCTTGGAAACTGAAGCTTTCTTT	CASSTGGLETEAFF
few	TRBD2	TRBJ2-4	TRBV7-8	TGTGCCAGCAGCTCACGGACTAGCGGGGGCCCAGGGGCCAAAAACATTCAGTACTTC	CASSSRTSGGPGAKNIQYF
NA	NA	TRBJ2-2	TRBV10-3	TGTGCCATCAGGGGACAAACTAACACCGGGGAGCTGTTTTTT	CAIRGQTNTGELFF
few	TRBD1	TRBJ1-2	TRBV18	TGTGCCAGCTCACCGGAGGGACAGGGGGGGAACTATGGCTACACCTTC	CASSPEGQGGNYGYTF
few	TRBD1	TRBJ1-1	TRBV12-3/TRBV12-4	TGTGCCAGCAGTCCGAGACAGGGAGGCACTGAAGCTTTCTTT	CASSPRQGGTEAFF
NA	NA	TRBJ2-3	TRBV6-5	TGTGCCAGCAGCCCTACAGGGTTAGGGGATACGCAGTATTTT	CASSPTGLGDTQYF
many	TRBD2	TRBJ2-5	TRBV7-3	TGTGCCAGCAGCTTAACCGGGGGGAGTTCTCGGGAGACCCAGTACTTC	CASSLTGGSSRETQYF
few	TRBD1	TRBJ1-6	TRBV4-3	TGCGCCAGCAGCCAAGAGGAGGGACAGGTTTGGAATTCACCCCTCCACTTT	CASSQEEGQVWNSPLHF